This TCR beta chain appears in the sequencing data of a study of cytomegalovirus exposure and HLA in healthy donors. The primer mix had 60 Vbeta and 13 Jbeta primers. The repertoire was sequenced with immunoSEQ multiplex PCR; TCRdb's copy has only in-frame clones and lacks some. The sample lists some 99,000 clones; under 85% were seen once. Note on this clone: Its antigen remains unknown.

CDR3 length: 20 residues. Trimming cost V 7 bases and J 4 bases; bases outside gene matches: 25. Germline V gene sequence: CDR1 SGHRS, CDR2 YFSETQ. Findings of the study overall: There were reportedly fewer N-insertions in an Asian-associated ancestry cluster than the approximately 640-donor mean, in a later analysis. As immune exposure information, only CMV serostatus was available. The classifier reportedly diagnosed cytomegalovirus status with high sensitivity and specificity.

V and J are TRBV5-1 and TRBJ2-3; 9 nucleotides agree with TRBD2. The material sequenced was PBMCs. The TCR sequence derives from a man aged 40-49 years in good health and CMV-seronegative. CDR3 sequence reads: CASHRSLFGASGVAADTQYF. The CDR3 DNA reads as TGCGCCAGCCATCGCTCCCTTTTTGGGGCTAGCGGGGTGGCAGCAGATACGCAGTATTTT. The whole variable domain, remainder taken from reference TRBV5-1 and TRBJ2-3, is KAGVTQTPRYLIKTRGQQVTLSCSPISGHRSVSWYQQTPGQGLQFLFEYFSETQRNKGNFPGRFSGRQFSNSRSEMNVSTLELGDSALYLCASHRSLFGASGVAADTQYFGPGTRLTVL.